These 19 T cell receptor beta chains share one sample of origin, sequenced in a study of breast tumors, draining lymph nodes, adjacent tissues (dated by TCRdb to 2016 to 2017). Lymph node samples were obtained from the axillary draining lymph nodes of breast cancer patients. Libraries were constructed by multiplex PCR. Data came from an Illumina HiSeq 2000. In-frame beta chains were kept once TCRdb had trimmed the public reads at Q25 with fastp and called clones with MiXCR. Identical CDR3 proteins give one entry, which carries the most common genes and DNA. Here the sample has about 200,000 distinct CDR3 sequences; around a third occur a single time. The leading ten clones occupy over 4% of the sample. The sample comprised axillary lymph node tissue. The origin of the receptors is a female donor with breast cancer. Some clones in this sample may be carry-over from other donors' samples.

A remark on this clonotype: This CDR3 is missing its conserved last phenylalanine or tryptophan, likely due to a read error. The limits of the CDR3 on the DNA are not certain, so only TCRdb's listed CDR3 is given. V gene TRBV6-5 combines with J gene TRBJ2-5. The germline V gene encodes CDR1 MNHEY and CDR2 SVGAGI. A total of 8 residues make up the CDR3, ends included. CDR3 loop: CASSYQGI.

At least ten counts were recorded for this clonotype. The chain carries TRBV5-1 and TRBJ1-4; possibly TRBD1 for D (6 bases). V dropped 0 bases and J dropped 8 bases, with 14 bases sitting between them. Germline CDR1 and CDR2: SGHRS and YFSETQ. CDR3 length: 15 amino acids. Here the CDR3 reads CASSLEGRGGEKLFF. In DNA form, the CDR3 reads TGCGCCAGCAGCTTGGAGGGCAGGGGCGGAGAAAAACTGTTTTTT.

This clonotype was counted many times. V and J are TRBV20-1 and TRBJ1-1; tentatively, D is TRBD1 (5 bases). Trimming took 5 bases from V and 2 from J, leaving 12 bases between them. This CDR3 has 13 residues. The V gene's germline CDR1 is DFQATT and CDR2 SNEGSKA (reference sequence). CDR3 sequence: CSAPGTINTEAFF. The CDR3 DNA reads as TGCAGTGCTCCCGGGACCATAAACACTGAAGCTTTCTTT.

The sample holds one count of this clonotype. This could be a read error, since a much larger clone is one nucleotide away. This chain connects TRBV5-4 to TRBJ2-1, with D perhaps TRBD2 (5 bases). There are 12 residues in the CDR3. CDR1 and CDR2 (germline): SGHNT, YYREEE (reference sequence). The CDR3 DNA sequence: TGTGCCGGCAGCTTGGGGAGCAATGAGCAGTTCTTC. This gives the protein CAGSLGSNEQFF.

This clonotype came up once. The chain has TRBV12-3 or TRBV12-4 and TRBJ1-1; D gene ambiguous. CDR3 length equals 11 residues. V lost 6 bases to trimming and J lost 10 bases, with 12 bases between them. The CDR3 is CASSQGGGAFF. The CDR3 DNA reads TGTGCCAGCAGCCAAGGAGGAGGAGCTTTCTTT.

This clonotype was seen ten or more times. The chain carries TRBV14 and TRBJ2-7; D may correspond to TRBD1 or TRBD2 (5 bases each). Germline loops: CDR1 SGHDN, CDR2 FVKESK. This CDR3 is 15 amino acids long. Trimming removed 0 bases at V and 4 bases at J, with 13 bases between. The CDR3 region is CASSQDTAGRYEQYF. CDR3 nucleotides: TGTGCCAGCAGCCAAGACACGGCAGGGAGATACGAGCAGTACTTC.

This clonotype was observed at least ten times. The V gene is TRBV7-2, the J gene TRBJ2-1, with 7 bases aligning to TRBD2. In germline, CDR1 is SGHTA, CDR2 FQGNSA. After removal of 1 base from V and 4 bases from J, the junction contained 4 bases not matched to a gene. There are 15 residues in the CDR3. For the CDR3, the DNA is TGTGCCAGCAGCTTAGGGGGGGGAGCATACAATGAGCAGTTCTTC. Amino acids: CASSLGGGAYNEQFF.

This clonotype was counted between two and nine times. The chain carries TRBV28 and TRBJ2-7, with D maybe TRBD2 (7 bases). Germline CDR1 MDHEN, CDR2 SYDVKM. V lost 5 bases to trimming and J lost 4 bases, with 15 bases between them. The CDR3 extends over 14 amino acids. The CDR3 DNA is TGTGCCAGCAGTACCCCGGGGGGACAATACGAGCAGTACTTC. It yields the protein CASSTPGGQYEQYF.

This clonotype has just a few counts. V is TRBV20-1 and J is TRBJ1-2; TRBD1 aligns across 7 bases. Trimming cost V 0 bases and J 7 bases; bases outside gene matches: 11. Germline-derived CDR1 and CDR2 are DFQATT and SNEGSKA (reference sequence). The CDR3 runs 15 residues. The CDR3 region is CSARDSGQWPGGYTF. The CDR3 bases are TGCAGTGCTAGAGATTCGGGACAGTGGCCCGGTGGCTACACCTTC.

In this sample, this clonotype turned up many times. The chain has TRBV3-1 and TRBJ2-3; possibly TRBD2 for D (6 bases). Germline CDR1 reads LGHDT; CDR2 reads YNNKEL (reference sequence). This CDR3 region has 14 residues. The V end was cut by 6 bases, the J end by 2 bases, with 12 bases between. CDR3 DNA sequence: TGTGCCAGCAGAGGCGGGGTAAACACAGATACGCAGTATTTT. It translates to CASRGGVNTDTQYF.

This sequence joins TRBV19 and TRBJ2-6; the D is unclear. The V end lost 7 bases, the J end lost 0 bases, and 7 bases lay between the germline ends. Germline values: CDR1 LNHDA, CDR2 SQIVND (reference sequence). This CDR3 is 14 amino acids long. As DNA, the CDR3 is TGTGCCAGTACGGGCGACTCTGGGGCCAACGTCCTGACTTTC. Encoded protein: CASTGDSGANVLTF.

This clonotype appeared many times. This chain joins TRBV9 and TRBJ1-5, with 10 positions matching TRBD1. The CDR3 is 13 amino acids. Trimming cost V 7 bases and J 6 bases; bases outside gene matches: 4. The germline gives CDR1 SGDLS, CDR2 YYNGEE. The CDR3, as DNA: TGTGCCAGCGGGACAGGGGCACGTCAGCCCCAGCATTTT. It specifies CASGTGARQPQHF.

This clonotype was counted at least ten times. The V and J genes are TRBV25-1 and TRBJ2-5; the match to TRBD1 covers 7 bases. Germline loops: CDR1 MGHDK, CDR2 SYGVNS. The CDR3 length is 17 residues. V lost 0 bases and J lost 0; bases outside the gene matches: 7. Here the CDR3 reads CASSEYRGSQYQETQYF. The CDR3 DNA reads as TGTGCCAGCAGTGAATACAGGGGGTCCCAGTACCAAGAGACCCAGTACTTC. Supplemented by reference TRBV25-1 and TRBJ2-5, the full variable domain reads EADIYQTPRYLVIGTGKKITLECSQTMGHDKMYWYQQDPGMELHLIHYSYGVNSTEKGDLSSESTVSRIRTEHFPLTLESARPSHTSQYLCASSEYRGSQYQETQYFGPGTRLLVL.

This clonotype was counted many times. The rearrangement links TRBV15 to TRBJ2-2; D gene unclear. CDR3 length: 16 residues. Germline V gives CDR1 LNHNV, CDR2 YYDKDF (reference sequence). V lost 1 base and J 6 bases, leaving 15 bases between the germline ends. The CDR3 DNA sequence: TGTGCCACCAGCAGAGCTGGAACGAATCATCCCGGGGAGCTGTTTTTT. It translates to CATSRAGTNHPGELFF. Variable domain in full (rest from reference TRBV15 and TRBJ2-2): DAMVIQNPRYQVTQFGKPVTLSCSQTLNHNVMYWYQQKSSQAPKLLFHYYDKDFNNEADTPDNFQSRRPNTSFCFLDIRSPGLGDTAMYLCATSRAGTNHPGELFFGEGSRLTVL.

This clonotype was seen more than once but under ten times. This rearrangement joins TRBV6-5 to TRBJ1-3; D gene uncertain. Trimming took off 8 bases at V and 0 bases at J, with 8 bases between the two ends. CDR1 and CDR2 (germline): MNHEY, SVGAGI. This CDR3 is 13 amino acids long. CDR3 protein: CASCHLSGNTIYF. The CDR3 nucleotides are TGTGCCAGCTGTCACCTCTCTGGAAACACCATATATTTT.

This clonotype was recorded many times. V and J are TRBV7-2 and TRBJ2-6; D uncertain. Trimming removed 2 bases at V and 0 bases at J, with 8 bases between. The CDR3 length is 16 residues. CDR1 is SGHTA and CDR2 is FQGNSA in the germline V gene. The CDR3 here is CASSLMSSSGANVLTF. The CDR3 DNA follows: TGTGCCAGCAGCTTAATGTCCAGCTCTGGGGCCAACGTCCTGACTTTC. Variable domain in full (rest from reference TRBV7-2 and TRBJ2-6): GAGVSQSPSNKVTEKGKDVELRCDPISGHTALYWYRQSLGQGLEFLIYFQGNSAPDKSGLPSDRFSAERTGGSVSTLTIQRTQQEDSAVYLCASSLMSSSGANVLTFGAGSRLTVL.

This clonotype was seen ten or more times. The chain is built from TRBV14 and TRBJ2-7, with 11 bases matching TRBD2. The germline CDR1 and CDR2 sequences are SGHDN and FVKESK. This CDR3 is built from 15 residues. The trim removed 4 bases at V and 2 bases at J, leaving 4 bases unmatched. For the CDR3, the DNA is TGTGCCAGCAGCCGAGGGACTAGCGGTACCTACGAGCAGTACTTC. Its protein product is CASSRGTSGTYEQYF.

This chain uses TRBV24-1 with TRBJ2-1; D remains unclear. Between the trimmed V and J ends, which lost 4 bases and 9 bases, there was a span of 15 bases. This CDR3 comprises 14 residues. The germline V gene encodes CDR1 KGHDR and CDR2 SFDVKD. CDR3 sequence (DNA): TGTGCCACCAGTGAATCCGGGTACACTGGTGAGCAGTTCTTC. As protein: CATSESGYTGEQFF.

In this sample, this clonotype turned up many times. This CDR3 is CASSPRGRGQETQYF. CDR3 nucleotides: TGTGCCAGCTCACCCCGGGGTAGGGGTCAAGAGACCCAGTACTTC. The chain links TRBV18 to TRBJ2-5, with D perhaps TRBD1 or TRBD2 (5 bases each). CDR3 length: 15 residues. Germline CDR1 and CDR2: KGHSH and LQKENI. Trimming took 3 bases from V and 2 from J, leaving 13 bases between them.